Listed below are T cell receptor beta chains from one sample, sequenced in a study of blood T cell repertoires in COVID-19. Clones were read by immunoSEQ multiplex PCR, and TCRdb kept only the in-frame ones, dropping some. Of 310,000 or so clones detected, about 87% appear once; the ten largest clones hold more than 8.5%. The sequencing sample was made of PBMCs or T cells enriched from blood (not recorded which). These receptors were collected from a woman aged 18-29 years who had recovered from COVID-19. The CDR3 runs from the conserved cysteine through the conserved F or W. Fields, in order: clone size, V gene, J gene, D gene, CDR3 DNA, CDR3 protein. D genes are given only for firm matches. Rows give clone size only sometimes, using once, few, many, or a class for an expanded clone.

.	TRBV6-5	TRBJ2-1	.	TGTGCCAGCAGCCTCAACTTTTACCCCTACAATGAGCAGTTCTTC	CASSLNFYPYNEQFF
.	TRBV30	TRBJ1-2	.	TGTGCCTCGAGAGTCGACTCGGGCTATGGCTACACCTTC	CASRVDSGYGYTF
.	TRBV6-2/TRBV6-3	TRBJ1-1	.	TGTGCCAGCAGTTACTCGATAAGAACAGGTTCACGGAGCACTGAAGCTTTCTTT	CASSYSIRTGSRSTEAFF
.	TRBV11-1	TRBJ2-6	.	TGTGCCAGCAGCTGGCGGGGGGCCAACGTCCTGACTTTC	CASSWRGANVLTF
.	TRBV19	TRBJ2-2	TRBD2	TGTGCCAGTAGTATTATAGCGGGGGTGAACACCGGGGAGCTGTTTTTT	CASSIIAGVNTGELFF
.	TRBV5-1	TRBJ2-3	TRBD2	TGCGCCAGCAGCCTCTCCCGGACTAGCGGCACAGATACGCAGTATTTT	CASSLSRTSGTDTQYF
few	TRBV28	TRBJ2-7	.	TGTGCCAGCAGGGTAGCCTCCTACGAGCAGTACTTC	CASRVASYEQYF
.	TRBV5-1	TRBJ2-3	.	TGCGCCAGCACAAGGGGGATAGTTGTAACAGATACGCAGTATTTT	CASTRGIVVTDTQYF
.	TRBV7-9	TRBJ2-7	TRBD2	TGTGCCAGCACCAAGAGCGGGGGGATCCCCCACGAGCAGTACTTC	CASTKSGGIPHEQYF
.	TRBV7-2	TRBJ2-1	.	TGTGCCAGCAGCTTAGGACCGGGGGATGAGCAGTTCTTC	CASSLGPGDEQFF
.	TRBV4-3	TRBJ2-1	TRBD2	TGCGCCAGCAGCCGCCTTCCCGGGACTAGCGGGTACAATGAGCAGTTCTTC	CASSRLPGTSGYNEQFF
.	TRBV5-6	TRBJ1-2	.	TGTGCCAGCAGCCCTACCTCAGGGGACTATGGCTACACCTTC	CASSPTSGDYGYTF
.	TRBV30	TRBJ1-2	.	TGTGCCTGGAGCCCGGGGGGTGGCTACACCTTC	CAWSPGGGYTF
.	TRBV3-1/TRBV3-2	TRBJ1-4	.	TGTGCCAGCAGCCAAGAAATCCTGGGAGATGTTGCAACTAATGAAAAACTGTTTTTT	CASSQEILGDVATNEKLFF
.	TRBV7-9	TRBJ2-3	TRBD2	TGTGCCAGCAGCTTGGCTAGCGGGAGGGGAACAGATACGCAGTATTTT	CASSLASGRGTDTQYF
.	TRBV28	TRBJ2-1	TRBD2	TGTGCCAGCAGTTCAGGGACTAGCGGGAGGCAATCCTACAATGAGCAGTTCTTC	CASSSGTSGRQSYNEQFF
.	TRBV5-1	TRBJ1-1	TRBD1	TGCGCCAGCAGTCGTTGGACAGGGGGCTTTTCTGAAGCTTTCTTT	CASSRWTGGFSEAFF
.	TRBV29-1	TRBJ2-3	.	TGCAGCGTTGAAGATGGAGCGGTAGGAATGACAGATACGCAGTATTTT	CSVEDGAVGMTDTQYF